This T cell receptor (beta chain) was sequenced during a study of blood T cell repertoires in COVID-19 (dated by TCRdb to about 2020). For the wider study: Collaborator samples came from the United States, Italy and Spain and covered acute and convalescent phases of COVID-19. The prospective study material was composed of cDNA or gDNA derived from T cells, B-cell-depleted T cells, or PBMCs. The dataset comprised deeply sampled blood TCRbeta repertoires from subjects exposed to, actively infected with, or recovered from COVID-19. The repertoires were released in a freely available public database intended as a resource for research on the immune response to SARS-CoV-2. Samples were obtained from the ongoing ImmuneRACE study (first 160 participants) and from about 1,300 subjects provided by 6 global collaborators. A de-identified subject ID, COVID-19 status, age in years and sex were almost always included in the sample metadata. Where available, HLA class I and class II types were taken from metadata supplied by the sample provider and were not determined by assay-based typing. Overall study results and their limits: Clinical and demographic metadata were provided uncurated, with the amount varying by source and participant.

TCRbeta CDR3 regions were amplified from genomic DNA by means of the immunoSEQ Assay, a bias-controlled multiplex PCR. On the authors' methods: The number of nucleated cells in each sample was estimated from the amplification of reference gene primers within the assay. To quantify the absolute abundance of each unique TCRbeta CDR3 rearrangement, sequence reads were collapsed and filtered. For each sample, productive Simpson clonality was calculated as the square root of Simpson's diversity index over productive rearrangements. The table comes from immuneACCESS by way of TCRdb, which keeps in-frame sequences with V and J called. Part of the clones is missing from these tables; in studies checked, under half for an unresolved V gene and the rest for unknown reasons. Clone size and V and J calls were adopted from that table, with D and trimming inferred from the DNA. In this sample the table shows around 250,000 clones, about nine tenths of which occur a single time. About 1.2% of the sample goes to the ten largest clones.

Details on this clone: It lacks a known antigen. It has no much larger one-base neighbor in the sample; base qualities were not kept.

Participants in the prospective study were enrolled through a virtual design, were aged about 18 to 100 years, and lived in roughly 24 United States geographic areas. In the prospective study, cohorts were assigned on the basis of participant-reported clinical history obtained from a screening survey and a study questionnaire. Mobile phlebotomists in the prospective study collected whole blood, serum and a nasopharyngeal or oropharyngeal swab from every participant. Participants in the prospective study had the option to provide additional blood draws and questionnaires over an approximately 2-month period. Prospective study blood samples were shipped either frozen or at room temperature before DNA extraction. The CDR3 sequence holds 15 residues, the cysteine and phenylalanine included. Only the CDR3 DNA stays, 45 bases, in frame from base 1. V has 3 bases trimmed and J has 1 base trimmed; junction bases matching no gene number 3. CDR1 SGDLS and CDR2 YYNGEE are derived from the germline V gene.

Sequencing used PBMCs or T cells enriched from blood (not recorded which). The TCR was taken from a woman aged 40 to 50 with acute COVID-19. The V and J segments used are TRBV9 and TRBJ2-7, with TRBD1 identical over 11 junction bases. CDR3 reads: CASSGGQGASYEQYF. At the DNA level, the sequence is TGTGCCAGCAGCGGAGGACAGGGGGCTTCCTACGAGCAGTACTTC. The full variable domain, completed from the reference TRBV9 and TRBJ2-7 proteins outside the CDR3, reads DSGVTQTPKHLITATGQRVTLRCSPRSGDLSVYWYQQSLDQGLQFLIQYYNGEERAKGNILERFSAQQFPDLHSELNLSSLELGDSALYFCASSGGQGASYEQYFGPGTRLTVT.